The 20 T cell receptor beta chains in this list originate from one sample, sequenced in a study of shared clonotypes between healthy human individuals. Sequencing was performed with immunoSEQ multiplex PCR; in TCRdb, only in-frame clones are kept and a portion is missing. The repertoire holds about 2 million clones, with 85% to 95% as singletons. Material: naive CD4+ T cells sorted from blood. Subset of the sample: CD45RA+ positively selected. These receptors were obtained from a man aged 18 to 30 in good health.

This chain links TRBV10-1 with TRBJ2-7; D unclear. Trimming pared 6 bases from V and 0 bases from J, leaving 12 bases between. CDR1 is WNHNN and CDR2 is SYGVQD in the germline V gene (reference sequence). The CDR3 covers 14 residues. The DNA of the CDR3 is TGCGCCAGCAGGACAAAGACGGCCTCCTACGAGCAGTACTTC. It codes for CASRTKTASYEQYF.

The chain couples TRBV10-3 to TRBJ2-1; D is possibly TRBD1 (5 bases). Trimming cost V 3 bases and J 7 bases, with 16 bases left between them. Germline CDR1 and CDR2: ENHRY and SYGVKD. This CDR3 contains 15 residues. For the CDR3, the DNA is TGTGCCATCAGTGACTCAGGGCGCGGATATAATGAGCAGTTCTTC. Its translation is CAISDSGRGYNEQFF.

The chain combines TRBV30 with TRBJ2-7; no reliable D call. Germline assignment: CDR1 GTSNPN and CDR2 SVGIG (reference sequence). There are 16 residues in the CDR3. The ends were cut back, 0 bases at V and 2 bases at J, with 17 bases in the middle. The CDR3 DNA reads as TGTGCCTGGAGTGTGTCTGGACCCAGTAAACCCTACGAGCAGTACTTC. Protein sequence: CAWSVSGPSKPYEQYF.

A single count supports this clone. The same CDR3 is also encoded by other DNA sequences in this sample. The rearrangement uses TRBV5-4 and TRBJ2-2; D call uncertain. This CDR3 is 13 amino acids long. V lost 1 base and J 3 bases, leaving 4 bases between the germline ends. From germline, CDR1 is SGHNT and CDR2 YYREEE (reference sequence). The chain's CDR3 is CASSLRDTGELFF. CDR3 coding DNA: TGTGCCAGCAGCTTGCGGGACACCGGGGAGCTGTTTTTT.

This clone has just one count. The V gene is TRBV28, the J gene TRBJ1-5, with TRBD1 as a possible D gene (5 bases). CDR3 length: 20 amino acids. Trimming removed 6 bases from V and 1 base from J, with 28 bases in between. Germline V gene data show CDR1 as MDHEN and CDR2 as SYDVKM. The CDR3 here is CASSSQYRDSLGPSNQPQHF. The CDR3 DNA reads TGTGCCAGCAGCTCTCAATATCGAGACAGTTTAGGGCCAAGCAATCAGCCCCAGCATTTT.

The rearrangement joins TRBV7-2 to TRBJ1-5; 9 nucleotides agree with TRBD1. Germline V CDR1 and CDR2: SGHTA, FQGNSA. The CDR3 covers 15 residues. The V segment lost 5 bases and the J segment 4 bases; nucleotides outside the gene matches: 6. CDR3 in DNA: TGTGCCAGCAGCCTGCGGGACAGGGAAAATCAGCCCCAGCATTTT. This codes for CASSLRDRENQPQHF.

This clone was recorded only once. The sample contains more than one DNA sequence encoding this CDR3. This chain joins TRBV7-2 and TRBJ2-1; 14 nucleotides agree with TRBD2. Germline loops: CDR1 SGHTA, CDR2 FQGNSA. This CDR3 comprises 15 residues. Trimming cost V 5 bases and J 7 bases; bases outside gene matches: 4. The CDR3 sequence is CASSLGTSGSNEQFF. CDR3 DNA: TGTGCCAGCAGCCTGGGGACTAGCGGGAGTAATGAGCAGTTCTTC. Full variable domain (rest looked up from reference TRBV7-2 and TRBJ2-1): GAGVSQSPSNKVTEKGKDVELRCDPISGHTALYWYRQSLGQGLEFLIYFQGNSAPDKSGLPSDRFSAERTGGSVSTLTIQRTQQEDSAVYLCASSLGTSGSNEQFFGPGTRLTVL.

This clone was counted once. A much more abundant neighbour one base away suggests this may be a read error. The sample carries other DNA sequences with the same CDR3. The chain links TRBV5-1 to TRBJ1-1; D uncertain. V lost 0 bases to trimming and J lost 1 base, with 7 bases between them. The CDR3 is 14 residues long. Germline V gene data show CDR1 as SGHRS and CDR2 as YFSETQ. For the CDR3, the DNA is TGCGCCAGCAGCTTGGGACGGAAGAACACTGAAGCTTTCTTT. This gives the protein CASSLGRKNTEAFF.

The chain recombines TRBV27 with TRBJ1-4; 8 positions match TRBD1. The CDR3 spans 15 residues. V lost 5 bases, J lost 7 bases, and 9 bases stayed unmatched. Germline CDR1 and CDR2: MNHEY and SMNVEV (reference sequence). CDR3 residues: CASSPDRGSREKLFF. CDR3 bases: TGTGCCAGCAGTCCCGACAGGGGATCTCGTGAAAAACTGTTTTTT.

In its sample, this clone was seen once. This chain links TRBV19 with TRBJ2-1; TRBD2 is a possible D gene (5 bases). This CDR3 has 15 residues. CDR1 and CDR2 from the germline V gene are LNHDA and SQIVND (reference sequence). Trimming took 3 bases from V and 3 from J, leaving 12 bases between them. CDR3 DNA: TGTGCCAGTAGTATTGGGCGGGCGCTCTACAATGAGCAGTTCTTC. This encodes CASSIGRALYNEQFF.

The rearrangement uses TRBV27 and TRBJ2-6, with D uncertain. CDR1 MNHEY and CDR2 SMNVEV come from the germline V gene (reference sequence). This CDR3 contains 15 residues. With 4 bases removed from V and 3 bases from J, the gap between germline ends came to 10 bases. CDR3 residues: CASSSQSLGANVLTF. The CDR3 DNA sequence: TGTGCCAGCAGTTCGCAGAGTCTTGGGGCCAACGTCCTGACTTTC.

The V gene is TRBV7-3, the J gene TRBJ2-5; TRBD2 matches 10 bases. The junction had 4 bases not matched to a gene; V was cut back by 2 bases and J by 1 base. The CDR3 runs 16 residues. Germline values: CDR1 SGHTA, CDR2 FQGTGA. CDR3 region: CASSLGASGGQETQYF. CDR3 bases: TGTGCCAGCAGCTTAGGGGCTAGCGGGGGCCAAGAGACCCAGTACTTC.

This chain links TRBV7-2 with TRBJ2-7; 7 bases are a match to TRBD2. Unmatched junction bases numbered 7, after V lost 5 bases and J lost 0 bases. This CDR3 is 15 amino acids long. Germline loops: CDR1 SGHTA, CDR2 FQGNSA. CDR3 sequence reads: CASSPSGVSSYEQYF. The CDR3 DNA follows: TGTGCCAGCAGCCCGAGCGGGGTGAGCTCCTACGAGCAGTACTTC.

This clone was seen once. This chain links TRBV30 with TRBJ2-5; D possibly corresponds to TRBD2 (6 bases). This CDR3 has 13 residues. V lost 1 base and J 5 bases, leaving 11 bases between the germline ends. CDR1 is GTSNPN, CDR2 SVGIG, per germline (reference sequence). The chain's CDR3 is CAWSERAGETQYF. CDR3 sequence (DNA): TGTGCCTGGAGTGAAAGGGCGGGGGAGACCCAGTACTTC.

The chain uses TRBV6-1 and TRBJ1-2; D is perhaps TRBD1 (6 bases). CDR1 and CDR2 (germline): MNHNS, SASEGT. V shed 6 bases and J shed 4 bases, with 15 bases lying between them. The CDR3 covers 14 residues. CDR3 nucleotide sequence: TGTGCCAGCAGCCCGGACAGAACCTTCTATGGCTACACCTTC. Its translation: CASSPDRTFYGYTF.

The chain combines TRBV7-9 with TRBJ2-7; the D gene is possibly TRBD1 (5 bases). The CDR3 covers 13 residues. CDR1 is SEHNR and CDR2 is FQNEAQ in the germline V gene (reference sequence). The ends were cut back, 5 bases at V and 6 bases at J, with 14 bases in the middle. In nucleotides, the CDR3 is TGTGCCAGCAGCCCCACGGAAAGGGGCGAGCAGTACTTC. Amino acid sequence: CASSPTERGEQYF.

This rearrangement joins TRBV10-1 to TRBJ2-7, with TRBD1 as a possible D gene (5 bases). This CDR3 has 19 residues. In germline, CDR1 is WNHNN, CDR2 SYGVQD (reference sequence). The V gene lost 7 bases and the J gene lost 2 bases, with 30 bases spanning the gap. CDR3 in amino acids: CASNPVVGHRIEPTYEQYF. Written as DNA, the CDR3 is TGCGCCAGCAACCCCGTGGTTGGACACAGAATAGAACCGACCTACGAGCAGTACTTC.

The CDR3 here is CASSSLAQANAGNTIYF. The CDR3 DNA is TGTGCCAGCAGCTCCCTCGCGCAGGCGAATGCTGGAAACACCATATATTTT. The chain joins TRBV7-9 to TRBJ1-3; D is unresolved. The CDR3 is 17 residues long. Germline CDR1 and CDR2: SEHNR and FQNEAQ (reference sequence). V was clipped by 4 bases and J by 2 bases, with 18 bases between them.

This chain uses TRBV27 with TRBJ2-1; D may be TRBD1 (6 bases). The CDR3 sequence is 14 residues long. V gave up 5 bases and J gave up 3 bases, with 11 bases separating them. The V gene's germline CDR1 is MNHEY and CDR2 SMNVEV (reference sequence). In DNA, the CDR3 is TGTGCCAGCAGTGATACAGGGCGCTACAATGAGCAGTTCTTC. This codes for CASSDTGRYNEQFF.

The rearrangement joins TRBV5-4 to TRBJ2-5, with 10 bases identical to TRBD1. Germline V lookup: CDR1 SGHNT, CDR2 YYREEE (reference sequence). The V and J ends lost 4 bases and 4 bases, in that order; junction bases with no gene match: 13. The CDR3 contains 17 residues. CDR3 nucleotide sequence: TGTGCCAGCAGCGGCCGGACAGGGGGGCATGTTACAGAGACCCAGTACTTC. The encoded protein is CASSGRTGGHVTETQYF. Supplemented by reference TRBV5-4 and TRBJ2-5, the full variable domain reads ETGVTQSPTHLIKTRGQQVTLRCSSQSGHNTVSWYQQALGQGPQFIFQYYREEENGRGNFPPRFSGLQFPNYSSELNVNALELDDSALYLCASSGRTGGHVTETQYFGPGTRLLVL.